This is a list of T cell receptor beta chains from one sample in a study of regulatory and conventional T cells in RAG deficiency. The assay was immunoSEQ multiplex PCR, and TCRdb's table has in-frame clones only and misses some. The repertoire holds approximately 21,000 clones, with 95% to 96% as singletons. This sample also belongs to another study, concerning regulatory T cells.

What was sequenced was CD25- CD4+ T cells sorted from blood. The origin of the receptors is a human donor in good health. CDR3s include the opening cysteine and the closing phenylalanine or tryptophan. Fields, in order: J gene, clone size, V gene, CDR3 length, D gene, CDR3 protein, CDR3 DNA. The D gene is left open where the match is weak. Not every row has a clone size; where given, it reads once, few, many or a size class.

TRBJ2-5	NA	TRBV5-1	14	NA	CASSLDGAEETQYF	TGCGCCAGCAGCTTGGATGGGGCAGAAGAGACCCAGTACTTC
TRBJ1-2	NA	TRBV6-5	15	TRBD1	CASRRDRVPFYGYTF	TGTGCCAGCAGACGGGACAGGGTTCCCTTCTATGGCTACACCTTC
TRBJ1-2	NA	TRBV28	13	NA	CASSFSRGYGYTF	TGTGCCAGCAGTTTTAGTCGGGGATATGGCTACACCTTC
TRBJ2-4	NA	TRBV27	14	NA	CASSLYGQVDIQYF	TGTGCCAGCAGTTTATATGGGCAGGTGGACATTCAGTACTTC
TRBJ2-2	NA	TRBV5-1	16	NA	CASSLAWSRNTGELFF	TGCGCCAGCAGCTTGGCGTGGTCGCGAAACACCGGGGAGCTGTTTTTT
TRBJ1-2	NA	TRBV30	14	TRBD1	CAWSRDRFNYGYTF	TGTGCCTGGAGCCGGGACAGATTTAACTATGGCTACACCTTC
TRBJ1-1	NA	TRBV5-6	11	TRBD1	CASSLQGEAFF	TGTGCCAGCAGCTTACAGGGGGAAGCTTTCTTT
TRBJ1-1	once	TRBV2	14	NA	CASSDLGPNTEAFF	TGTGCCAGCAGTGATCTGGGGCCGAACACTGAAGCTTTCTTT
TRBJ1-1	NA	TRBV7-6	14	TRBD1	CASSRGQGGTEAFF	TGTGCCAGCAGCAGGGGACAGGGAGGCACTGAAGCTTTCTTT
TRBJ2-5	NA	TRBV28	14	NA	CASSSHDLGETQYF	TGTGCCAGCAGTTCCCATGACCTCGGGGAGACCCAGTACTTC
TRBJ1-6	NA	TRBV7-9	14	TRBD1	CASTHTGTDSPLHF	TGTGCCAGCACCCACACCGGGACAGATTCACCCCTCCACTTT
TRBJ1-1	NA	TRBV5-4	12	TRBD1	CASSFRGTEAFF	TGTGCCAGCAGCTTCAGGGGGACTGAAGCTTTCTTT
TRBJ1-5	NA	TRBV18	16	NA	CASSPSAGALNQPQHF	TGTGCCAGCTCACCATCGGCAGGGGCCCTCAATCAGCCCCAGCATTTT
TRBJ1-4	NA	TRBV30	10	NA	CAGGPGKLFF	TGTGCCGGGGGCCCCGGAAAACTGTTTTTT
TRBJ1-2	NA	TRBV4-1	16	TRBD1	CASSQGTGGAGYGYTF	TGCGCCAGCAGCCAAGGGACAGGGGGCGCCGGCTATGGCTACACCTTC
TRBJ2-7	NA	TRBV9	15	NA	CASSPPGGRAYEQYF	TGTGCCAGCAGCCCCCCAGGGGGGCGCGCCTACGAGCAGTACTTC
TRBJ2-3	NA	TRBV4-3	16	TRBD2	CASSQDKGLAGGRPYF	TGCGCCAGCAGCCAAGATAAGGGACTAGCGGGGGGCCGACCGTATTTT
TRBJ1-4	NA	TRBV5-4	16	TRBD1	CASSLEIQGGQEKLFF	TGTGCCAGCAGCTTGGAAATACAGGGGGGGCAAGAAAAACTGTTTTTT